A single sample gave rise to the 10 T cell receptor beta chains below, sequenced in a study of T cells in Graves' hyperthyroidism and ophthalmopathy. The source material, RNA transcripts, was used to amplify TCR beta CDR3 regions. TCR CDR3 underwent first-round RT-PCR with the HTBI primer set. TCRdb re-analysed the multiplex PCR reads in MiXCR, keeping a single row per CDR3 protein. This table has roughly 650,000 distinct CDR3 sequences, more than 15% appearing once. Sequenced input: blood. The origin of the receptors is a woman aged 40 to 50 with Graves' ophthalmopathy.

On this clonotype: One end of the junction fails to match germline, which may point to a read error. This sequence joins TRBV5-1 and TRBJ2-3, with 7 bases that match TRBD1. The CDR3 consists of 14 residues. The V gene's germline CDR1 is SGHRS and CDR2 YFSETQ. The CDR3, as DNA: TGTGCCAGCAGCTTGGGACAGCGCACAGATACGCAGTATTTT. Amino acids: CASSLGQRTDTQYF.

This clonotype was recorded many times. This chain links TRBV3-1 with TRBJ1-1, with D possibly matching TRBD1 (5 bases). Trimming pared 0 bases from V and 4 bases from J, leaving 6 bases between. Germline values: CDR1 LGHDT, CDR2 YNNKEL (reference sequence). The CDR3 runs 13 residues. CDR3 coding DNA: TGTGCCAGCAGCCAAGACGGGGGCACTGAAGCTTTCTTT. Its protein product is CASSQDGGTEAFF. Full variable domain (rest looked up from reference TRBV3-1 and TRBJ1-1): DTAVSQTPKYLVTQMGNDKSIKCEQNLGHDTMYWYKQDSKKFLKIMFSYNNKELIINETVPNRFSPKSPDKAHLNLHINSLELGDSAVYFCASSQDGGTEAFFGQGTRLTVV.

The rearrangement links TRBV6-1 to TRBJ2-1; 8 bases agree with TRBD1. CDR1 MNHNS and CDR2 SASEGT come from the germline V gene. J was trimmed by 7 bases and V by 0 bases; bases with no gene match: 5. The CDR3 has 15 residues. The CDR3 sequence: CASSEARTGRNEQFF. As DNA, the CDR3 is TGTGCCAGCAGTGAAGCGAGGACAGGGAGAAATGAGCAGTTCTTC.

J is TRBJ2-1 and V is TRBV20-1, with D perhaps matching TRBD2 (5 bases). The CDR3 has 17 amino acids. V lost 4 bases, J lost 0 bases, and 19 bases lay in between. Germline CDR1 and CDR2: DFQATT and SNEGSKA (reference sequence). The CDR3 DNA reads TGCAGTGCTATTTTCCGGAGGAGCGGCTTCTCCTACAATGAGCAGTTCTTC. It yields the protein CSAIFRRSGFSYNEQFF.

This clonotype was detected many times. The chain joins TRBV2 to TRBJ2-3, with 12 positions matching TRBD2. V lost 10 bases, J lost 5 bases, and 7 bases stayed unmatched. Germline CDR1 is SNHLY and CDR2 is FYNNEI. This CDR3 comprises 14 residues. CDR3: CATGPGLAGDTQYF. As DNA, the CDR3 is TGTGCCACGGGCCCGGGACTAGCGGGAGATACGCAGTATTTT.

This clonotype showed up just a few times. The chain carries TRBV19 and TRBJ1-1, with D unclear. V lost 0 bases and J lost 4, with 12 bases in between. The length of the CDR3 is 15 residues. The germline gives CDR1 LNHDA, CDR2 SQIVND (reference sequence). The CDR3 protein is CASSIDVGLRTEAFF. The CDR3 DNA reads as TGTGCCAGTAGTATAGACGTGGGGTTGCGCACTGAAGCTTTCTTT.

V gene TRBV19 combines with J gene TRBJ2-1; no clear D gene. The CDR3 covers 16 residues. V lost 1 base to trimming and J lost 4 bases, with 14 bases between them. CDR1 and CDR2 (germline): LNHDA, SQIVND (reference sequence). The CDR3 loop is CASSIGRPTRYNEQFF. CDR3 bases: TGTGCCAGTAGTATAGGGCGTCCTACCAGATACAATGAGCAGTTCTTC.

There are a few counts of this clonotype. V and J are TRBV3-1 and TRBJ1-2; D is ambiguous. Trimming removed 1 base at V and 4 bases at J, with 10 bases between. The CDR3 is made up of 14 amino acids. CDR1 is LGHDT, CDR2 YNNKEL, per germline (reference sequence). The CDR3 spells CASSQGFLGYGYTF. The CDR3 DNA reads as TGTGCCAGCAGCCAAGGTTTCTTGGGCTATGGCTACACCTTC.

At least ten counts were recorded for this clonotype. The genes are TRBV2 and TRBJ2-5, with 7 bases identical to TRBD1. The CDR3 is 14 residues long. CDR1 and CDR2 from the germline V gene are SNHLY and FYNNEI. V gave up 4 bases and J gave up 2 bases; unmatched junction bases: 4. CDR3: CASSGLTGQETQYF. CDR3 coding DNA: TGTGCCAGCAGTGGCTTGACAGGGCAAGAGACCCAGTACTTC. Using reference TRBV2 and TRBJ2-5 for the parts outside the CDR3, the full variable domain is EPEVTQTPSHQVTQMGQEVILRCVPISNHLYFYWYRQILGQKVEFLVSFYNNEISEKSEIFDDQFSVERPDGSNFTLKIRSTKLEDSAMYFCASSGLTGQETQYFGPGTRLLVL.

Note on this clonotype: This may be a read error, as it is one base from a much larger clone. This rearrangement joins TRBV27 to TRBJ2-1; no clear D gene. Trimming cost V 6 bases and J 9 bases, with 24 bases left between them. This CDR3 has 16 amino acids. Germline V lookup: CDR1 MNHEY, CDR2 SMNVEV (reference sequence). The CDR3 region is CASSLRVSFTGSEQFF. The CDR3 DNA is TGTGCCAGCAGCCTACGGGTATCCTTTACGGGCAGTGAGCAGTTCTTC.